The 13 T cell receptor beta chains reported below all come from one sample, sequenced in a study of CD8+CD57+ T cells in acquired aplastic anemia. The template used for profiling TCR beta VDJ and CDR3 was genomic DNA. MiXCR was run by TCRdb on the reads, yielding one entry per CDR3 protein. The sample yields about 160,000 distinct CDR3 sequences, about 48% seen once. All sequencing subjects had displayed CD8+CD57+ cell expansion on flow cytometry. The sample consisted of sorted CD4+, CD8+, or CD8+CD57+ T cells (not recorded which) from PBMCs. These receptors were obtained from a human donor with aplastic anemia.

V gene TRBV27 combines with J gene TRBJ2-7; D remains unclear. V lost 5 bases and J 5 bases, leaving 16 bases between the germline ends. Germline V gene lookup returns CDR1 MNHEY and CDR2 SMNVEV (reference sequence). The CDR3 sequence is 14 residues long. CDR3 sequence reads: CASSNLGSVNEQYF. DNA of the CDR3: TGTGCCAGCAGTAACCTGGGTAGTGTAAACGAGCAGTACTTC.

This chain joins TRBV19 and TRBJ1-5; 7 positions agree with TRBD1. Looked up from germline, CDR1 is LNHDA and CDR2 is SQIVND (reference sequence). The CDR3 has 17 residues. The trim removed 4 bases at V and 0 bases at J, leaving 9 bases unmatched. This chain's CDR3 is CASSKDRELYSNQPQHF. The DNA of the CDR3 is TGTGCCAGTAGTAAAGACAGGGAGCTGTATAGCAATCAGCCCCAGCATTTT.

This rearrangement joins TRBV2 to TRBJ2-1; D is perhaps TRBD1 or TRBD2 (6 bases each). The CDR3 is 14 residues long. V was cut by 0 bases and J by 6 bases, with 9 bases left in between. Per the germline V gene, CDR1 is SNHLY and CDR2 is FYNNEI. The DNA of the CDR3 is TGTGCCAGCAGTGAAGCTGGGGGGCTCAATGAGCAGTTCTTC. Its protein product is CASSEAGGLNEQFF.

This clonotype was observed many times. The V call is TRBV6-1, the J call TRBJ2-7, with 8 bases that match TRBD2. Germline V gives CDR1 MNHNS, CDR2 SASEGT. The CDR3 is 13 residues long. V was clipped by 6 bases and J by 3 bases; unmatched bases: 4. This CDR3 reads CASSFTSGYEQYF. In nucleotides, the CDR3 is TGTGCCAGCAGCTTTACTAGCGGCTACGAGCAGTACTTC.

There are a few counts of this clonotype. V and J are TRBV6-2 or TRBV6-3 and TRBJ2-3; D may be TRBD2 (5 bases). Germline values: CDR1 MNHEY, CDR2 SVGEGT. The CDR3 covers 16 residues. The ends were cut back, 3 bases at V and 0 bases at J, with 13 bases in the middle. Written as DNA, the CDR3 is TGTGCCAGCAGTTATGACACGCGCGGGAGCACAGATACGCAGTATTTT. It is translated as CASSYDTRGSTDTQYF.

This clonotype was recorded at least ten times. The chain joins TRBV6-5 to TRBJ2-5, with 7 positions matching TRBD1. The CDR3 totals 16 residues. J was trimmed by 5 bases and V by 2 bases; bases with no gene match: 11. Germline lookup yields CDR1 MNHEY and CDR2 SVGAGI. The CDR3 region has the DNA TGTGCCAGCAGTTACCTTACGACAGGGAGTAGGGAGACCCAGTACTTC. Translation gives CASSYLTTGSRETQYF.

CDR3 sequence (DNA): TGTGCCACCAGTGATTTCCGGACAGGACCCTATGGCTACACCTTC. Translation gives CATSDFRTGPYGYTF. The chain combines TRBV24-1 with TRBJ1-2; the match to TRBD1 covers 7 bases. The CDR3 has 15 amino acids. Trimming removed 1 base from V and 4 bases from J; junction bases left unmatched: 5. CDR1 and CDR2 from the germline V gene are KGHDR and SFDVKD.

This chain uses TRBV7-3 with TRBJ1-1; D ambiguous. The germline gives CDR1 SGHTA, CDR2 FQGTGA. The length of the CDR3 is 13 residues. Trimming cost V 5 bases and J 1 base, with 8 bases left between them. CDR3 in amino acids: CASSQYKNTEAFF. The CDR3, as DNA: TGTGCCAGCAGCCAATACAAGAACACTGAAGCTTTCTTT.

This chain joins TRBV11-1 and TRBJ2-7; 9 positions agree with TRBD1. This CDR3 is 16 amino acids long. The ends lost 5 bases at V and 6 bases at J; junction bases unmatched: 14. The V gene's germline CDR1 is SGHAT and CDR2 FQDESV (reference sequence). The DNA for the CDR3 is TGTGCCAGCAGCGTGCACCACAGGGGGCTTCTTGGCGAGCAGTACTTC. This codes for CASSVHHRGLLGEQYF.

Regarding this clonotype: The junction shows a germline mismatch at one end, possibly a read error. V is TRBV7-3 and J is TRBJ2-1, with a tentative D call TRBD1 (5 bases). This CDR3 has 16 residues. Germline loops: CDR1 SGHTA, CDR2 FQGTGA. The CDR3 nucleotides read TGTGCCAGCAGCTTTTCCCCCGGACAAGGACACAATGAGCAGTGCTTC. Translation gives CASSFSPGQGHNEQCF.

The CDR3 loop is CSVATGEDGKLFF. CDR3 in DNA: TGCAGCGTAGCAACAGGGGAGGATGGAAAACTGTTTTTT. The chain employs TRBV29-1 and TRBJ1-4; 7 bases map to TRBD1. This CDR3 has 13 amino acids. V was clipped by 6 bases and J by 10 bases; unmatched bases: 11. Per the germline V gene, CDR1 is SQVTM and CDR2 is ANQGSEA.

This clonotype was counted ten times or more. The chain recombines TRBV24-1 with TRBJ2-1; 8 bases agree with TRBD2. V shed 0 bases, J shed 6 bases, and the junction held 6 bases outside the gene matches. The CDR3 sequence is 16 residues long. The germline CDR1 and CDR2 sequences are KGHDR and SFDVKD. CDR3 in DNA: TGTGCCACCAGTGATTTGCCGGGACTAGTTGCCAATGAGCAGTTCTTC. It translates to CATSDLPGLVANEQFF.

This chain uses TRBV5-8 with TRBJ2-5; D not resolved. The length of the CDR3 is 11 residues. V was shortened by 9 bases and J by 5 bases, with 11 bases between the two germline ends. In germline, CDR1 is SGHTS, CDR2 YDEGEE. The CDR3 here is CATPWKETQYF. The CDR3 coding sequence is TGTGCCACCCCTTGGAAGGAGACCCAGTACTTC. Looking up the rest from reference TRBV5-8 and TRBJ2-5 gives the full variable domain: EAGVTQSPTHLIKTRGQQATLRCSPISGHTSVYWYQQALGLGLQFLLWYDEGEERNRGNFPPRFSGRQFPNYSSELNVNALELEDSALYLCATPWKETQYFGPGTRLLVL.